What follows is one TCR beta chain and its context. V gave up 6 bases and J gave up 1 base, with 19 bases separating them. Germline CDR1 is LNHDA and CDR2 is SQIVND (reference sequence). This CDR3 region has 17 residues. These data originate in a study of healthy donors' naive CD4 and CD8 T cells. Each TCR library used 500 ng of total RNA and a linear amplification protocol. Original handling: Sequencing covered around 71,000 rearranged alpha-chain transcripts across five or six healthy donors. TCRdb redid the calling of the reads with MiXCR, one entry per CDR3 protein. The authors' filters were not applied to this entry. The sample shows approximately 180,000 distinct CDR3 sequences, under 85% of them seen only once.

The specimen was naive CD4+ and CD8+ T cells sorted from blood, pooled from several donors. The chain links TRBV19 to TRBJ1-5, with a possible D match to TRBD1 (6 bases). This TCR derives from a pool of human donors in good health; the sample pools cells from several healthy donors. The chain's CDR3 is CASRGTPGQMSNQPQHF. CDR3 coding DNA: TGTGCCAGTAGAGGGACACCCGGCCAAATGAGCAATCAGCCCCAGCATTTT.